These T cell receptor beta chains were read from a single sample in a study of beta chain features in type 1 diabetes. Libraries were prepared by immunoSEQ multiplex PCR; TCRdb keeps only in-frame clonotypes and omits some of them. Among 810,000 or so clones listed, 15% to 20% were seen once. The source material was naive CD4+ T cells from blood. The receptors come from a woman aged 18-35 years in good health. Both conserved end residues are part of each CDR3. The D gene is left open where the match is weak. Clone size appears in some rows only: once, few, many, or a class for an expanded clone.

CDR3: CASSFQGRNTEAFF
DNA: TGTGCCAGCAGTTTCCAGGGCAGGAACACTGAAGCTTTCTTT
V: TRBV6-6
J: TRBJ1-1
D: -
length: 14
size: -

CDR3: CSVVVVTSYNEQFF
DNA: TGCAGCGTTGTAGTAGTTACCTCCTACAATGAGCAGTTCTTC
V: TRBV29-1
J: TRBJ2-1
D: -
length: 14
size: -

CDR3: CASSPASWDLSGEQFF
DNA: TGTGCCAGCTCACCCGCTAGTTGGGACCTCTCCGGGGAGCAGTTCTTC
V: TRBV18
J: TRBJ2-1
D: -
length: 16
size: -

CDR3: CASSLDVAGTNYEQYF
DNA: TGTGCCAGCAGCTTAGACGTAGCGGGGACGAACTACGAGCAGTACTTC
V: TRBV7-2
J: TRBJ2-7
D: TRBD2
length: 16
size: few

CDR3: CASSGSNQPQHF
DNA: TGTGCCAGCAGCGGTAGCAATCAGCCCCAGCATTTT
V: TRBV28
J: TRBJ1-5
D: -
length: 12
size: few

CDR3: CASSQVGPEYEQYF
DNA: TGTGCCAGCAGTCAGGTGGGCCCGGAGTACGAGCAGTACTTC
V: TRBV4-2
J: TRBJ2-7
D: -
length: 14
size: -

CDR3: CATSRRQLAGLREQFF
DNA: TGTGCCACCAGCAGACGTCAACTAGCGGGATTACGTGAGCAGTTCTTC
V: TRBV15
J: TRBJ2-1
D: TRBD2
length: 16
size: few

CDR3: CASSPKALAYNEQFF
DNA: TGTGCCAGCTCACCAAAGGCACTGGCCTACAATGAGCAGTTCTTC
V: TRBV18
J: TRBJ2-1
D: -
length: 15
size: -

CDR3: CATSRDRLAGGPKDNEQFF
DNA: TGTGCCACCAGCAGAGATCGGCTAGCGGGAGGGCCTAAGGACAATGAGCAGTTCTTC
V: TRBV15
J: TRBJ2-1
D: TRBD2
length: 19
size: few

CDR3: CAIRPGTGDPAGANVLTF
DNA: TGTGCCATCAGGCCCGGGACAGGGGATCCGGCTGGGGCCAACGTCCTGACTTTC
V: TRBV10-3
J: TRBJ2-6
D: TRBD1
length: 18
size: -

CDR3: CATSREPGTNTGELFF
DNA: TGTGCCACCAGCAGAGAACCAGGGACCAACACCGGGGAGCTGTTTTTT
V: TRBV15
J: TRBJ2-2
D: -
length: 16
size: few

CDR3: CASSLGGLAGGQTYNEQFF
DNA: TGTGCCAGCAGCTTAGGGGGACTAGCGGGAGGGCAGACCTACAATGAGCAGTTCTTC
V: TRBV7-2
J: TRBJ2-1
D: TRBD2
length: 19
size: few

CDR3: CASSYSPGKGNTEAFF
DNA: TGTGCCAGCAGTTACTCACCAGGGAAGGGGAACACTGAAGCTTTCTTT
V: TRBV6-6
J: TRBJ1-1
D: -
length: 16
size: -

CDR3: CAISTGLQTYGYTF
DNA: TGTGCCATCAGCACGGGACTCCAGACCTATGGCTACACCTTC
V: TRBV10-3
J: TRBJ1-2
D: -
length: 14
size: -

CDR3: CASSPLLRGAAETQYF
DNA: TGTGCCAGCAGCCCCTTGTTGAGAGGGGCGGCGGAGACCCAGTACTTC
V: TRBV28
J: TRBJ2-5
D: -
length: 16
size: few

CDR3: CAISESTSGRDNEQFF
DNA: TGTGCCATCAGTGAGTCGACCAGCGGGAGGGACAATGAGCAGTTCTTC
V: TRBV10-3
J: TRBJ2-1
D: TRBD2
length: 16
size: -

CDR3: CASSYHRDSSYEQYF
DNA: TGCGCCAGCAGCTACCACCGGGACAGCTCCTACGAGCAGTACTTC
V: TRBV5-1
J: TRBJ2-7
D: TRBD1
length: 15
size: -

CDR3: CASSWTSGSTGELFF
DNA: TGCGCCAGCAGCTGGACTAGCGGGAGCACCGGGGAGCTGTTTTTT
V: TRBV5-1
J: TRBJ2-2
D: TRBD2
length: 15
size: -

CDR3: CASSTYSGSTDTQYF
DNA: TGTGCCAGCTCAACATACAGCGGGAGCACAGATACGCAGTATTTT
V: TRBV18
J: TRBJ2-3
D: -
length: 15
size: few

CDR3: CASSVGPIAGETQYF
DNA: TGTGCCAGCAGCGTAGGACCCATAGCAGGGGAGACCCAGTACTTC
V: TRBV9
J: TRBJ2-5
D: -
length: 15
size: few

CDR3: CASSYVASSSTDTQYF
DNA: TGCGCCAGCAGCTATGTAGCCAGCTCTAGCACAGATACGCAGTATTTT
V: TRBV5-1
J: TRBJ2-3
D: -
length: 16
size: few

CDR3: CASSLALQTSIRETQYF
DNA: TGCGCCAGCAGCTTGGCCCTCCAGACTAGTATACGAGAGACCCAGTACTTC
V: TRBV5-1
J: TRBJ2-5
D: -
length: 17
size: -

CDR3: CAIAFGTGGGGYTF
DNA: TGTGCCATCGCTTTCGGGACAGGGGGCGGTGGCTACACCTTC
V: TRBV10-3
J: TRBJ1-2
D: TRBD1
length: 14
size: few

CDR3: CASSYGGGGTDTQYF
DNA: TGTGCCAGCAGTTACGGCGGAGGGGGTACAGATACGCAGTATTTT
V: TRBV6-5
J: TRBJ2-3
D: -
length: 15
size: -

CDR3: CASSDVTSGRRLNF
DNA: TGTGCCAGCAGTGACGTGACTAGCGGGAGACGACTGAACTTC
V: TRBV11-2
J: TRBJ2-7
D: TRBD2
length: 14
size: few

CDR3: CASSDSPESPPQHF
DNA: TGTGCCAGCAGTGATTCCCCGGAGTCGCCGCCCCAGCATTTT
V: TRBV28
J: TRBJ1-5
D: -
length: 14
size: few

CDR3: CASNRLARGNEQFF
DNA: TGTGCCAGCAATAGACTAGCAAGGGGCAATGAGCAGTTCTTC
V: TRBV7-9
J: TRBJ2-1
D: TRBD2
length: 14
size: -

CDR3: CASSIYGRGQEFF
DNA: TGTGCCAGTAGTATATACGGCCGGGGACAGGAGTTCTTC
V: TRBV19
J: TRBJ2-1
D: TRBD1
length: 13
size: few

CDR3: CASSLLMNTEAFF
DNA: TGTGCCAGCAGCTTACTTATGAACACTGAAGCTTTCTTT
V: TRBV7-2
J: TRBJ1-1
D: -
length: 13
size: once

CDR3: CASSWGHRGRAYGYTF
DNA: TGTGCCAGCAGCTGGGGCCACAGGGGAAGGGCCTATGGCTACACCTTC
V: TRBV6-6
J: TRBJ1-2
D: TRBD1
length: 16
size: few

CDR3: CASSDGTGYNEQFF
DNA: TGTGCCAGCAGTGACGGGACAGGGTACAATGAGCAGTTCTTC
V: TRBV2
J: TRBJ2-1
D: TRBD1
length: 14
size: -

CDR3: CASGTLLSGNTIYF
DNA: TGTGCCAGCGGGACCCTCCTATCTGGAAACACCATATATTTT
V: TRBV28
J: TRBJ1-3
D: -
length: 14
size: -

CDR3: CASSRQGSLF
DNA: TGTGCCAGCAGCCGACAAGGGAGCCTCTTC
V: TRBV7-3
J: TRBJ1-2
D: -
length: 10
size: -

CDR3: CASMASGSGGELFF
DNA: TGCGCCAGCATGGCTAGCGGGAGCGGCGGGGAGCTGTTTTTT
V: TRBV5-1
J: TRBJ2-2
D: TRBD2
length: 14
size: few

CDR3: CASSYDRGQETQYF
DNA: TGCGCCAGCAGCTATGACAGGGGACAAGAGACCCAGTACTTC
V: TRBV5-1
J: TRBJ2-5
D: TRBD1
length: 14
size: few

CDR3: CASSTQIGDRGQETQYF
DNA: TGTGCCAGCAGCACACAGATTGGGGACAGGGGCCAAGAGACCCAGTACTTC
V: TRBV7-2
J: TRBJ2-5
D: TRBD1
length: 17
size: few

CDR3: CASSLGDYNEQFF
DNA: TGTGCCAGCAGCTTGGGCGACTACAATGAGCAGTTCTTC
V: TRBV7-3
J: TRBJ2-1
D: -
length: 13
size: -

CDR3: CASRHPGSPYNEQFF
DNA: TGTGCCAGCAGACACCCGGGATCCCCTTACAATGAGCAGTTCTTC
V: TRBV28
J: TRBJ2-1
D: -
length: 15
size: -

CDR3: CASSTERGSADTQYF
DNA: TGTGCCAGCAGCACAGAGCGGGGTAGCGCGGATACGCAGTATTTT
V: TRBV4-2
J: TRBJ2-3
D: TRBD2
length: 15
size: -

CDR3: CASSLNSVQETQYF
DNA: TGTGCCAGCAGCTTAAATAGCGTCCAAGAGACCCAGTACTTC
V: TRBV7-9
J: TRBJ2-5
D: -
length: 14
size: few

CDR3: CASSPGDRGTQYF
DNA: TGTGCCAGCTCACCCGGGGACCGGGGGACCCAGTACTTC
V: TRBV18
J: TRBJ2-5
D: -
length: 13
size: few

CDR3: CASSNRVTNEKLFF
DNA: TGTGCCAGCAGCAACAGGGTAACTAATGAAAAACTGTTTTTT
V: TRBV7-2
J: TRBJ1-4
D: -
length: 14
size: few

CDR3: CASSPTDRTGNYGYTF
DNA: TGTGCCAGCAGCCCTACAGACAGGACGGGGAACTATGGCTACACCTTC
V: TRBV4-2
J: TRBJ1-2
D: -
length: 16
size: few

CDR3: CASSQREDYGYTF
DNA: TGCGCCAGCAGCCAGAGGGAGGACTATGGCTACACCTTC
V: TRBV4-1
J: TRBJ1-2
D: -
length: 13
size: -

CDR3: CASSVGTGNPYEQYF
DNA: TGTGCCAGCAGCGTAGGGACAGGGAACCCCTACGAGCAGTACTTC
V: TRBV9
J: TRBJ2-7
D: TRBD1
length: 15
size: -